This paragraph covers one T cell receptor (beta chain) sequence. Its antigen is unidentified. This sample is drawn from a study of radiation and T cells in renal cell carcinoma. About the research overall: Nephrectomy followed 15 Gy stereotactic body radiation by 4 weeks.

Described time point: blood 2 weeks post-SBRT. Specified treatment: 15 Gy SBRT to primary tumor, nephrectomy 4 weeks later. Trimming pared 6 bases from V and 5 bases from J, leaving 18 bases between. This CDR3 has 15 amino acids. Germline-derived CDR1 and CDR2 are MNHNY and SVGAGI (reference sequence). Using immunoSEQ multiplex PCR, the repertoire was profiled, and TCRdb retains in-frame clones only, with some absent. The sample gives roughly 140,000 clones, 87% of which show up once; roughly 13% is in the top ten. General study results and limits: No pretreatment tumor biopsies were available for baseline clonotypes.

The J gene is TRBJ2-3, the V gene TRBV6-6, with a tentative D call TRBD2 (7 bases). The sequence came from a woman aged 45-59 years with renal cell carcinoma. The material sequenced was blood, taken from a patient whose treatment included radiotherapy and nephrectomy. The CDR3 reads CASRREGGLEDTQYF. As DNA, the CDR3 is TGTGCCAGCAGGAGGGAGGGGGGATTAGAAGATACGCAGTATTTT.